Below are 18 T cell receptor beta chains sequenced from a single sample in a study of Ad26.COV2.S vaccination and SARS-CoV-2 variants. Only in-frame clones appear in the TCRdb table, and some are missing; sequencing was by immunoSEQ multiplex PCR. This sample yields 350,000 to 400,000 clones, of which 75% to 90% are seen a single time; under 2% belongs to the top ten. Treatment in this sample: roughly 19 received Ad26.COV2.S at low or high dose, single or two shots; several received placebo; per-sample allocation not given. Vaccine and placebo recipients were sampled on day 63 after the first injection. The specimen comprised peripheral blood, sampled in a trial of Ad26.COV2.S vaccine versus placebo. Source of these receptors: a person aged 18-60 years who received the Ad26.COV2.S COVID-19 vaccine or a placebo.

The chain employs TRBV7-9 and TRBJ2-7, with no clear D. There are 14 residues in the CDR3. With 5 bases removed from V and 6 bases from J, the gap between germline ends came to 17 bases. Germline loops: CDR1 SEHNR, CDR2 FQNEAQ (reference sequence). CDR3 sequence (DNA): TGTGCCAGCAGCGTGGGCAGGACCTTCGCCGAGCAGTACTTC. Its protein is CASSVGRTFAEQYF.

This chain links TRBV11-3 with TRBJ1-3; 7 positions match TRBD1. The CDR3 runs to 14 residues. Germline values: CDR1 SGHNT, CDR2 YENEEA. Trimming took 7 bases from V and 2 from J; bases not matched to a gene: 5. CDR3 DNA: TGTGCCAGCAATCGGCAGGGGGCTGGAAACACCATATATTTT. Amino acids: CASNRQGAGNTIYF.

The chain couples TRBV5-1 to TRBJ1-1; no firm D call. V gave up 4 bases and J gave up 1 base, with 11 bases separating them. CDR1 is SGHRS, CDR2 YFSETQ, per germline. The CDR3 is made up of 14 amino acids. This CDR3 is CASSPQTGNTEAFF. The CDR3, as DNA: TGCGCCAGCAGCCCGCAGACGGGGAACACTGAAGCTTTCTTT.

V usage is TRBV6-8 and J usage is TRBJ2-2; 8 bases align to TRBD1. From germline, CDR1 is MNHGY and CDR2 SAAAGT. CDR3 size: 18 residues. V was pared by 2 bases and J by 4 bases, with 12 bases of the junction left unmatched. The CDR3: CASSYPNPQGGGTGELFF. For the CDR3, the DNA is TGTGCCAGCAGTTACCCCAATCCACAGGGGGGAGGCACCGGGGAGCTGTTTTTT.

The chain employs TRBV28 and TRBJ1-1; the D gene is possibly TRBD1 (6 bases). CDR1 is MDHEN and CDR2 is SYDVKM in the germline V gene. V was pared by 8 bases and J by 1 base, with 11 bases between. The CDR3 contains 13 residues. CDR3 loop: CASPNRENTEAFF. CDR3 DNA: TGTGCCAGCCCCAACAGGGAGAACACTGAAGCTTTCTTT.

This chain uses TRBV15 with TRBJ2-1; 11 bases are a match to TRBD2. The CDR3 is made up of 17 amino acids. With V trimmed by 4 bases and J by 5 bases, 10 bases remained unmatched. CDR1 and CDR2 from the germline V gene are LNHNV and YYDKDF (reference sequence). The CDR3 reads CATSKSRGTSGHNEQFF. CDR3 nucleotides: TGTGCCACCAGCAAATCTCGAGGGACTAGCGGTCACAATGAGCAGTTCTTC.

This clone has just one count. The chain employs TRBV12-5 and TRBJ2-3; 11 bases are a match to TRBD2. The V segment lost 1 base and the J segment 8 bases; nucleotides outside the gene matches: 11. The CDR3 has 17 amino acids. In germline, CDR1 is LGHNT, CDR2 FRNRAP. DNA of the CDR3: TGTGCTAGTGGTTTGGGGCTACTAGCGGGAGACGGAGGTACGCAGTATTTT. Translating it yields CASGLGLLAGDGGTQYF.

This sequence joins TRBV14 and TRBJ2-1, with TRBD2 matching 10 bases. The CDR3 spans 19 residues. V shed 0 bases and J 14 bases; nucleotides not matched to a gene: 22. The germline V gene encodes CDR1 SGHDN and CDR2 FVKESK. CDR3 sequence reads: CASSQEREQGFKREGYKFF. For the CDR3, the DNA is TGTGCCAGCAGCCAAGAAAGGGAACAGGGGTTTAAGCGGGAGGGGTATAAGTTCTTC.

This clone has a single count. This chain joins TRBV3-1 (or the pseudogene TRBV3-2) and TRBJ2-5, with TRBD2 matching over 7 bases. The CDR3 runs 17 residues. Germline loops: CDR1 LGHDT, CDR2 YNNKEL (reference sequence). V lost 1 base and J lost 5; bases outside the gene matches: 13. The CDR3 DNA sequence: TGTGCCAGCAGCCAAGGTGCGGTACCCACCGGGGGGGAGACCCAGTACTTC. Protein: CASSQGAVPTGGETQYF.

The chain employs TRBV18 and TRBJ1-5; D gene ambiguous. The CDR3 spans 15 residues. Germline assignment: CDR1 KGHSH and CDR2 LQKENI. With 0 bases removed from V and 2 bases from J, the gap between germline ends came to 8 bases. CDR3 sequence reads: CASSPPGIGNQPQHF. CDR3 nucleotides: TGTGCCAGCTCACCACCAGGGATCGGCAATCAGCCCCAGCATTTT.

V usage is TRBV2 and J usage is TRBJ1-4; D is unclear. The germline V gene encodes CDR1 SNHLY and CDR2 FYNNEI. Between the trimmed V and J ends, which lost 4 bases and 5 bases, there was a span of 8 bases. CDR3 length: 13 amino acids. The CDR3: CASSADWNEKLFF. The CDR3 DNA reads TGTGCCAGCAGTGCCGACTGGAATGAAAAACTGTTTTTT.

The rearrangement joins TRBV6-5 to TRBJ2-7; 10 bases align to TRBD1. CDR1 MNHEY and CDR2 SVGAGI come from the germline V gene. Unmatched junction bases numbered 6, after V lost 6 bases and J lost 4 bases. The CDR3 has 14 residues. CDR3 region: CASRHGTGAYEQYF. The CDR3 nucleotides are TGTGCCAGCAGACACGGGACAGGGGCGTACGAGCAGTACTTC.

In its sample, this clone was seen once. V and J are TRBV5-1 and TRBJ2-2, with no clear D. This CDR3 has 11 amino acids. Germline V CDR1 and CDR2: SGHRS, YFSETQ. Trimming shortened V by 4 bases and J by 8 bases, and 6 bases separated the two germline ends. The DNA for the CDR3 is TGCGCCAGCAGCCGAGAGGGGGAGCTGTTTTTT. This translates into CASSREGELFF.

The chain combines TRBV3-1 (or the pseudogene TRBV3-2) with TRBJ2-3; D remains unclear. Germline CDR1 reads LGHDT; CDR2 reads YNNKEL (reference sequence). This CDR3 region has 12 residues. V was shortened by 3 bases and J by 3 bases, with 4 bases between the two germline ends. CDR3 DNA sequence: TGTGCCAGCAGCCACTATACAGATACGCAGTATTTT. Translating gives CASSHYTDTQYF.

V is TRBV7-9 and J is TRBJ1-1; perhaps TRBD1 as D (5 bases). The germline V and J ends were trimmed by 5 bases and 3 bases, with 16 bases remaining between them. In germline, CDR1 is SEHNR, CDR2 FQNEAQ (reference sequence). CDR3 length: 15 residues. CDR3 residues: CASSPPFQGDTEAFF. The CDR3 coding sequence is TGTGCCAGCAGCCCCCCTTTTCAGGGTGACACTGAAGCTTTCTTT.

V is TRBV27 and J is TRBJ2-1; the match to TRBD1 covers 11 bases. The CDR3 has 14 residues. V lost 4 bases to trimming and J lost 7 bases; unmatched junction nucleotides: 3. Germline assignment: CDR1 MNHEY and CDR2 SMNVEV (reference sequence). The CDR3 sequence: CASSSWDRGNEQFF. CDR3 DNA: TGTGCCAGCAGTTCCTGGGACAGGGGGAATGAGCAGTTCTTC.

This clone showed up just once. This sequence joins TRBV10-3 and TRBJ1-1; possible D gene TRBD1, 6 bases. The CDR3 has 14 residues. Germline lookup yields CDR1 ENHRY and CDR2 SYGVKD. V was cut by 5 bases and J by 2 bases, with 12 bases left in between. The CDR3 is CAISSGGANTEAFF. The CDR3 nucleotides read TGTGCCATCAGTTCTGGGGGCGCAAACACTGAAGCTTTCTTT.

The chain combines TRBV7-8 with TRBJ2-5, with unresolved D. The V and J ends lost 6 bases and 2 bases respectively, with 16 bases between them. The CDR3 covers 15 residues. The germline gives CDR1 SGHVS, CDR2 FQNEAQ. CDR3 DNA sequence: TGTGCCAGCAGGCCTGCCCGAACTGGGCAAGAGACCCAGTACTTC. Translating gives CASRPARTGQETQYF.